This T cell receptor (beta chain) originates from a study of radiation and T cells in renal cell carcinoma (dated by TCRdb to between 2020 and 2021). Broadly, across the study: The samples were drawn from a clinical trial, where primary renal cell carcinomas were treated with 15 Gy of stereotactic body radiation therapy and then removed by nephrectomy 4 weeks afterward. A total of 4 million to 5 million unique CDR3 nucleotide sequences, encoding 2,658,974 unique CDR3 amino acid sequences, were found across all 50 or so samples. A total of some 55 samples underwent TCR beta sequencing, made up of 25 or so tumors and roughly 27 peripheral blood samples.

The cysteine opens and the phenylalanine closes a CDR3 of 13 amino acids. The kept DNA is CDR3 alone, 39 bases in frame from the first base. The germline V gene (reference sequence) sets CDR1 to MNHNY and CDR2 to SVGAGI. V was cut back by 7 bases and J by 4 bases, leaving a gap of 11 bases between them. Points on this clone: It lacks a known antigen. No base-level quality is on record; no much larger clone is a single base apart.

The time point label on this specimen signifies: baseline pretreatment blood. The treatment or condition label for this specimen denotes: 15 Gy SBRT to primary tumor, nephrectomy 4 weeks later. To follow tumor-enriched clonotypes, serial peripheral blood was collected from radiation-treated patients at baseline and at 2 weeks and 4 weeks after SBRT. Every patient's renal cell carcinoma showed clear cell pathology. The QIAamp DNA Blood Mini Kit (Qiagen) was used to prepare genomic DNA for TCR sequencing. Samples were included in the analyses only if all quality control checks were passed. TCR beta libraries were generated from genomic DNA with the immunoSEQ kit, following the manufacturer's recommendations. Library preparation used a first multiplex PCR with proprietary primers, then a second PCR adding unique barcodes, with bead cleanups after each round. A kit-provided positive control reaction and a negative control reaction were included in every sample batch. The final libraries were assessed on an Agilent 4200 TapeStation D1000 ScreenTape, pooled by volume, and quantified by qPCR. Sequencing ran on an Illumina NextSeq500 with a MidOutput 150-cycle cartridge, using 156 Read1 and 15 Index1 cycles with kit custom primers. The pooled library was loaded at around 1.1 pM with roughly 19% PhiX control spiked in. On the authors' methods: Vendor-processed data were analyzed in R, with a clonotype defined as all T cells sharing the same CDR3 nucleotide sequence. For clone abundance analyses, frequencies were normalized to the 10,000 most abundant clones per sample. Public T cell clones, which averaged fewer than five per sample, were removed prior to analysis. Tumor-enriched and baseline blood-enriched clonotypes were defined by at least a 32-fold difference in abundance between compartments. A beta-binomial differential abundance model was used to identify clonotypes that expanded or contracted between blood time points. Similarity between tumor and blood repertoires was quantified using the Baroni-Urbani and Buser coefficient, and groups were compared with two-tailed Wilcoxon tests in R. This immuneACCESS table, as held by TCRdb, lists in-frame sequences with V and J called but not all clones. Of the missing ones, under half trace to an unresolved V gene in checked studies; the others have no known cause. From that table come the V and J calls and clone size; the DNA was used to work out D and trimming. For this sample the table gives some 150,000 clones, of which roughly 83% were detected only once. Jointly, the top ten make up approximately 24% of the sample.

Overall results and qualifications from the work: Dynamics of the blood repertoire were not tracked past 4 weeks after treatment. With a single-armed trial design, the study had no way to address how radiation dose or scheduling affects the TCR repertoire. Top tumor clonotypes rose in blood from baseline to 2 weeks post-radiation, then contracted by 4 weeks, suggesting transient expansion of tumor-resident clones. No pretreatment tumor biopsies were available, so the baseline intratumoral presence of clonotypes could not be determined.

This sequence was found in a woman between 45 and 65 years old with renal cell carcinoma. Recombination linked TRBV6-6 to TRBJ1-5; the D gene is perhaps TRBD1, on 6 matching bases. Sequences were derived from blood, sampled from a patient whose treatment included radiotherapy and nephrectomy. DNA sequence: TGTGCCAGCAATAAGGACAGTAATCAGCCCCAGCATTTT. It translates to CASNKDSNQPQHF.